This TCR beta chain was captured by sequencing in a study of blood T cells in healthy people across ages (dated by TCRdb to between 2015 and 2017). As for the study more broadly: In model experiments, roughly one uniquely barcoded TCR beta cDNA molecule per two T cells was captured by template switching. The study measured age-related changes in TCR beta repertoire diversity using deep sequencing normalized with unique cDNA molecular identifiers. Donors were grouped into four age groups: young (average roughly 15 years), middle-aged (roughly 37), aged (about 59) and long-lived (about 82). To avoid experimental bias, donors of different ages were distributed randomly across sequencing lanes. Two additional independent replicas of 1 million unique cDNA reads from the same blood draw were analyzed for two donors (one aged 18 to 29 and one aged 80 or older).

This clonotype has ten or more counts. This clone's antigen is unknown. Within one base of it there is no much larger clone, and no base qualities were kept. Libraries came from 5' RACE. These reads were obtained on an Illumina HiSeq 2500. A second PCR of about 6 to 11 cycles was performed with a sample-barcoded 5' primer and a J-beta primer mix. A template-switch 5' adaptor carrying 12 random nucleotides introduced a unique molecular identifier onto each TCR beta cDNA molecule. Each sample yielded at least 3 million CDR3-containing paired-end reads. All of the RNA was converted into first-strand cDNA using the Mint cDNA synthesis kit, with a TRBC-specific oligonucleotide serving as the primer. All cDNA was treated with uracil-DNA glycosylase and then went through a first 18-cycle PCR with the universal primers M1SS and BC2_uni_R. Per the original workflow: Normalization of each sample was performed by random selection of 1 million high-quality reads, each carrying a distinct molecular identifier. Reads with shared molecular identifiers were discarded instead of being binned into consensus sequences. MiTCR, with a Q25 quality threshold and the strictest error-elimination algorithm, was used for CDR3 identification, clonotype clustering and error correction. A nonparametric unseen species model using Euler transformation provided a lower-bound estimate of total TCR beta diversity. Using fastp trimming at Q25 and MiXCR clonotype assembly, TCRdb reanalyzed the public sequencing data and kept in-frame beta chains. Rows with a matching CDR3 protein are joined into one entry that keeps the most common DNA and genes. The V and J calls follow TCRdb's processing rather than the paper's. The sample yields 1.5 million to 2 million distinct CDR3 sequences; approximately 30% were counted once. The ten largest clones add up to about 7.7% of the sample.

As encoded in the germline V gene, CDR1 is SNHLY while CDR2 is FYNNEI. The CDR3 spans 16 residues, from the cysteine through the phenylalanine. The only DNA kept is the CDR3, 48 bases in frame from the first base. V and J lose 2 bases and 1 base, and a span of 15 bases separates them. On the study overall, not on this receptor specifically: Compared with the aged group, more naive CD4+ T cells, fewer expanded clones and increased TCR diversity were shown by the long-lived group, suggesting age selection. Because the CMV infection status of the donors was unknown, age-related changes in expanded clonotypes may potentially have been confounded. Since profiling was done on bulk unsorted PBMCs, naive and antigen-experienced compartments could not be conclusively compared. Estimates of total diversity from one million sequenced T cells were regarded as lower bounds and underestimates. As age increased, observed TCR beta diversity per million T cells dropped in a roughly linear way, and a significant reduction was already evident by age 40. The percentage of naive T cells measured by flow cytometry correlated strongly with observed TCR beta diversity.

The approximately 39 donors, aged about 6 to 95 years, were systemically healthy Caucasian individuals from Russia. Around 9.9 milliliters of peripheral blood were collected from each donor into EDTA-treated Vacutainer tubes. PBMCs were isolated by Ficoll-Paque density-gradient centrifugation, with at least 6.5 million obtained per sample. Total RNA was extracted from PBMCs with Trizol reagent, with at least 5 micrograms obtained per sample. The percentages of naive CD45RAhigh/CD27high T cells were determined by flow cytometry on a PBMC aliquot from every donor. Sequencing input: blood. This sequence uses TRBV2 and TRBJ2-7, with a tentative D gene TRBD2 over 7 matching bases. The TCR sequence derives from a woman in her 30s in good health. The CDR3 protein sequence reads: CASSEPGGGASYEQYF. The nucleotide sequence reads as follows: TGTGCCAGCAGTGAACCTGGCGGGGGCGCATCCTACGAGCAGTACTTC.